This T cell receptor beta chain derives from a study of T cell responses to AZD1222 COVID-19 vaccine. General observations from the study: Two AZD1222 doses significantly raised spike-specific TCR breadth and depth over controls. Donors were chiefly white British, with a greater number of females, and clonal diversity was perhaps underestimated. Dominant CD4 TCR responses targeted spike regions 160-218 and 743-854. Only six or seven AZD1222 recipients tested seropositive at baseline.

On this clone itself: Antigen unknown.

V lost 6 bases and J lost 0, with 15 bases in between. This CDR3 is 16 amino acids long. Germline V gives CDR1 MNHEY, CDR2 SMNVEV (reference sequence). TCRdb's table, derived via immunoSEQ multiplex PCR, lists solely in-frame clones and lacks some. The sample includes nearly 110,000 clones, approximately 88% of them seen just once. The genes are TRBV27 and TRBJ2-1; D might be TRBD2 (6 bases). This TCR came from an adult in good health. The starting material was peripheral blood, obtained on day 0 of AZD1222 vaccination. The CDR3 sequence is CASSPGTVRSYNEQFF. CDR3 DNA: TGTGCCAGCAGCCCCGGGACTGTCCGCTCCTACAATGAGCAGTTCTTC.